This T cell receptor (beta chain) comes out of a study of T cells after yellow fever vaccination. For the study at large: Those fractions that held only low numbers of cells were prepared using the SMART-Seq v4 Ultra Low Input RNA kit. General observations from the study: In post-booster samples, most primary-vaccination clones reappeared (approximately 96% CD4, 88% CD8).

The sample holds many counts of this clonotype. Its target is not known. Production of TCR cDNA was by 5'RACE template switching, which also added a universal primer site and UMIs. Using its own MiXCR run on the 5' RACE reads, TCRdb lists one record per CDR3 protein. The sample has about 340,000 distinct CDR3 sequences, almost 4% seen once. Trimming pared 4 bases from V and 8 bases from J, leaving 17 bases between. The germline V gene encodes CDR1 MNHEY and CDR2 SVGAGI. The CDR3 contains 15 residues. V and J are TRBV6-5 and TRBJ1-4; maybe TRBD1 (5 bases). This TCR was recovered from a man aged 18-30 years who received the YFV17D yellow fever vaccine. Here the sequenced sample was PBMCs, taken 5 days after the yellow fever booster vaccination. The CDR3 nucleotides are TGTGCCAGCAGTTTACAGGTTCCACCCGCAGAAAAACTGTTTTTT. It codes for CASSLQVPPAEKLFF.